What follows describes a single TCR beta chain. The total RNA that was extracted per sample amounted to at least 5 micrograms. The data are from a study of blood T cells in healthy people across ages. Together with a sample-barcoded 5' primer, a J-beta primer mix was included in a second PCR lasting about 7 to 12 cycles. MiXCR was run by TCRdb on the 5' RACE reads, yielding one entry per CDR3 protein. The sample consists of 790,000 or so distinct CDR3 sequences, more than 35% of them appearing once. The sequence came from an elderly man in good health. The sample consisted of blood.

CDR3 nucleotide sequence: TGTGCCAGCAGTTTATGGACAGTTAATGAAAAACTGTTTTTT. Amino acid sequence: CASSLWTVNEKLFF. This chain connects TRBV12-3 or TRBV12-4 to TRBJ1-4; a weak D match, TRBD1 (6 bases). The CDR3 contains 14 residues. Between the trimmed V and J ends, which lost 2 bases and 4 bases, there was a span of 8 bases.